This paragraph reports one T cell receptor (beta chain). Measured with immunoSEQ multiplex PCR; TCRdb has only the in-frame clones, and not every one. This table holds over 30,000 clones, roughly 88% found once. The data originate from a study of stem cell transplantation in POMP-related autoinflammatory disease. CDR1 is SGHRS and CDR2 is YFSETQ in the germline V gene. This CDR3 is 15 amino acids long. V lost 4 bases and J lost 7; bases outside the gene matches: 8. Sequenced material: CD4+ T cells from PBMCs, taken before stem cell transplantation. The chain recombines TRBV5-1 with TRBJ2-1, with TRBD2 matching over 10 bases. The receptor was isolated from a human donor with POMP-related autoinflammation and immune dysregulation (PRAID). CDR3 DNA sequence: TGCGCCAGCAGCACCCAGACTAGCGGGCTGAATGAGCAGTTCTTC. Translated: CASSTQTSGLNEQFF.